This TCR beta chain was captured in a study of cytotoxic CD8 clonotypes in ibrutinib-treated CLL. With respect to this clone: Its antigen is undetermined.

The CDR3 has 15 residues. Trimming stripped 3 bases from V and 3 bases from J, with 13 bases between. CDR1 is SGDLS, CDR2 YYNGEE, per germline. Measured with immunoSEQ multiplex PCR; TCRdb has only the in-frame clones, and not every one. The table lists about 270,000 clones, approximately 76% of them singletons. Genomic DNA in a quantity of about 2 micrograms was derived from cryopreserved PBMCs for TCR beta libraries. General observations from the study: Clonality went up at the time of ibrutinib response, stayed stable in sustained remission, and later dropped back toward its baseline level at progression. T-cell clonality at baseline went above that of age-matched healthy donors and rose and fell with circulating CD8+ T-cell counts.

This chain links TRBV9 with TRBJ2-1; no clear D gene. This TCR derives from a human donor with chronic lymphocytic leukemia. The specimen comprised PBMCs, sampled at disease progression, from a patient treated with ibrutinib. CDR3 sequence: CASSGAGGYYNEQFF. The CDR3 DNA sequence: TGTGCCAGCAGCGGAGCCGGTGGCTACTACAATGAGCAGTTCTTC. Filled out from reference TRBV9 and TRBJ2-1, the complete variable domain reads DSGVTQTPKHLITATGQRVTLRCSPRSGDLSVYWYQQSLDQGLQFLIQYYNGEERAKGNILERFSAQQFPDLHSELNLSSLELGDSALYFCASSGAGGYYNEQFFGPGTRLTVL.